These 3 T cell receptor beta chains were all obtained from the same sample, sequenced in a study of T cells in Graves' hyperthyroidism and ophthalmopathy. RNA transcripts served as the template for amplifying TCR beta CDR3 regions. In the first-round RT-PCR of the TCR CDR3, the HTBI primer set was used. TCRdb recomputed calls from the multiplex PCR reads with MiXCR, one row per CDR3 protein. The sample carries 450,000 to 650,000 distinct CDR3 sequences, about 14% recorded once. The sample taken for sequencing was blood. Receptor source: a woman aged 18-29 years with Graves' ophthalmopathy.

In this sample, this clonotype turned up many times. CDR3 coding DNA: TGTGCCAGCAGGGACAGGGCCGAGCAGCCCCAGCATTTT. Translation gives CASRDRAEQPQHF. The chain employs TRBV28 and TRBJ1-5, with TRBD1 identical over 8 bases. Trimming took 6 bases from V and 7 from J; bases not matched to a gene: 5. The CDR3 has 13 amino acids. Germline CDR1 and CDR2: MDHEN and SYDVKM. The variable domain in full, completed from reference TRBV28 and TRBJ1-5, reads DVKVTQSSRYLVKRTGEKVFLECVQDMDHENMFWYRQDPGLGLRLIYFSYDVKMKEKGDIPEGYSVSREKKERFSLILESASTNQTSMYLCASRDRAEQPQHFGDGTRLSIL.

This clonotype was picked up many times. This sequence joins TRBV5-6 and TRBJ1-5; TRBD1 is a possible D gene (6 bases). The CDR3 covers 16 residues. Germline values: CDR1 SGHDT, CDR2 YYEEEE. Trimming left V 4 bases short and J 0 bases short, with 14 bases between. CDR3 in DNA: TGTGCCAGCAGCCCGCAGGGACACAATAGCAATCAGCCCCAGCATTTT. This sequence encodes CASSPQGHNSNQPQHF.

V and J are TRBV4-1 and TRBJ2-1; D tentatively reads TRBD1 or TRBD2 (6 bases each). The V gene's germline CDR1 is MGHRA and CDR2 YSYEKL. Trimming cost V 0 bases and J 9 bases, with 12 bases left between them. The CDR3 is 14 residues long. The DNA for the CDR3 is TGCGCCAGCAGCCAAGAAGGGGGGTTGGGTGAGCAGTTCTTC. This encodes CASSQEGGLGEQFF.